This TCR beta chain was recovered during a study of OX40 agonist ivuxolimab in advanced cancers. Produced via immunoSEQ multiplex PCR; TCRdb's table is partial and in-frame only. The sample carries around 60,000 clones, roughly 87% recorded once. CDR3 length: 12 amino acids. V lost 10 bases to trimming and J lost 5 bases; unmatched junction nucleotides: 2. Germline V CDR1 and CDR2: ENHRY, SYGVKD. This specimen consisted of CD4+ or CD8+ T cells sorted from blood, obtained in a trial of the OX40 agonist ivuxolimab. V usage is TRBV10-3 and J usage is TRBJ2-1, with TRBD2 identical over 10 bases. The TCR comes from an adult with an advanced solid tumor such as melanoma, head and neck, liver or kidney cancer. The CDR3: CASGLADNEQFF. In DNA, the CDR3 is TGTGCCAGTGGACTAGCGGACAATGAGCAGTTCTTC.